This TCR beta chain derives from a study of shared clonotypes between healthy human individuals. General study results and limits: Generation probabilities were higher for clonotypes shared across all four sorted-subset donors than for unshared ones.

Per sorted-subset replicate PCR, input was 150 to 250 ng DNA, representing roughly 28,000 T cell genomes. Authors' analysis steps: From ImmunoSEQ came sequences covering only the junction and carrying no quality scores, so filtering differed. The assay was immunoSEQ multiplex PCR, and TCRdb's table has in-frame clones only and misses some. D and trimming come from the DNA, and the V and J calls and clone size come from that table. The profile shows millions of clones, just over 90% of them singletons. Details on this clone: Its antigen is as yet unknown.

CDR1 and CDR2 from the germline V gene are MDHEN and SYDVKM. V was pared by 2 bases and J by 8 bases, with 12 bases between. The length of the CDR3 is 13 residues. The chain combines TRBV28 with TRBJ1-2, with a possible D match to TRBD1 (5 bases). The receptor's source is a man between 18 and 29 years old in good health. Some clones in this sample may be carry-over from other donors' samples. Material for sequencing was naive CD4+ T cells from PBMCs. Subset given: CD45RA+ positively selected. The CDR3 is CASSLRVRGGYTF. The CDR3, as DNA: TGTGCCAGCAGTTTAAGGGTTAGGGGCGGCTACACCTTC.